Each of the 17 T cell receptor beta chains below was sequenced from the same sample in a study of T-cell memory formation after mild COVID-19. TCRdb reanalysed the 5' RACE reads using MiXCR and keeps one entry per CDR3 protein. The table includes tens of thousands of distinct CDR3 sequences, roughly 7.2% detected once. The sample comprised PBMCs or a T cell subset sorted from them (not recorded which). These receptors all stem from a man in his late teens or twenties who had mild COVID-19 (a few samples of this study predate the infection). Cell type and time point are not known.

The V call is TRBV7-9, the J call TRBJ1-2; perhaps TRBD1 as D (6 bases). This CDR3 region has 13 residues. CDR1 is SEHNR, CDR2 FQNEAQ, per germline (reference sequence). Trimming shortened V by 3 bases and J by 7 bases, and 12 bases separated the two germline ends. CDR3 region: CASSFTGFSGYTF. The CDR3 coding sequence is TGTGCCAGCAGCTTTACAGGGTTCTCTGGCTACACCTTC. Combining the CDR3 with reference TRBV7-9 and TRBJ1-2 gives the whole variable domain DTGVSQNPRHKITKRGQNVTFRCDPISEHNRLYWYRQTLGQGPEFLTYFQNEAQLEKSRLLSDRFSAERPKGSFSTLEIQRTEQGDSAMYLCASSFTGFSGYTFGSGTRLTVV.

This clonotype was seen a few times. The rearrangement joins TRBV28 to TRBJ2-7; no clear D gene. The CDR3 consists of 12 residues. Germline V gene sequence: CDR1 MDHEN, CDR2 SYDVKM. V was clipped by 4 bases and J by 1 base, with 5 bases between them. The CDR3 loop is CASSSLSYEQYV. CDR3 DNA sequence: TGTGCCAGCAGTTCGCTGTCCTACGAGCAGTACGTC.

The table lists this clonotype with a few counts. The chain combines TRBV5-6 with TRBJ2-3, with D uncertain. The CDR3 spans 14 residues. Germline V gene lookup returns CDR1 SGHDT and CDR2 YYEEEE. V was pared by 4 bases and J by 6 bases, with 15 bases between. Here the CDR3 DNA reads TGTGCCAGCAGCCATCTCTCAGGATCCGATACGCAGTATTTT. Its translation: CASSHLSGSDTQYF. The full variable domain, in which reference TRBV5-6 and TRBJ2-3 provide the parts outside the CDR3, is DAGVTQSPTHLIKTRGQQVTLRCSPKSGHDTVSWYQQALGQGPQFIFQYYEEEERQRGNFPDRFSGHQFPNYSSELNVNALLLGDSALYLCASSHLSGSDTQYFGPGTRLTVL.

This chain uses TRBV4-2 with TRBJ2-5; TRBD1 might be the D (5 bases). The V gene's germline CDR1 is LGHNA and CDR2 YNFKEQ. Trimming stripped 4 bases from V and 2 bases from J, with 20 bases between. The CDR3 consists of 17 residues. The CDR3 here is CASSPTVTVSSQETQYF. The DNA for the CDR3 is TGTGCCAGCAGCCCGACAGTGACGGTATCGAGTCAAGAGACCCAGTACTTC.

This clonotype was counted a few times. The V gene is TRBV28, the J gene TRBJ2-7; 9 nucleotides match TRBD1. V dropped 8 bases and J dropped 8; count of bases not matched to a gene: 7. Germline V gives CDR1 MDHEN, CDR2 SYDVKM. The CDR3 contains 12 residues. The DNA for the CDR3 is TGTGCCAGCGGTGACAGGGGGGACAAGCAGTACGTC. Its translation is CASGDRGDKQYV.

This clonotype turned up a few times. No DNA is shown, since the ends of the CDR3 on it are uncertain; the CDR3 is the one TCRdb lists. The gene calls are TRBV7-9 and TRBJ1-2. Germline CDR1 SEHNR, CDR2 FQNEAQ (reference sequence). The CDR3 length equals 13 residues, ends included. CDR3 residues: CASSSSGSRGYTF.

The chain recombines TRBV6-2 or TRBV6-3 with TRBJ2-1; 7 nucleotides agree with TRBD2. The length of the CDR3 is 14 residues. Germline V CDR1 and CDR2: MNHEY, SVGEGT. V shed 7 bases and J 3 bases; nucleotides not matched to a gene: 6. The CDR3 spells CASTGAGNYNEQFF. Written as DNA, the CDR3 is TGTGCCAGCACGGGAGCGGGGAACTACAATGAGCAGTTCTTC.

This clonotype was seen a handful of times. This sequence joins TRBV2 and TRBJ2-2; D remains unclear. Trimming left V 3 bases short and J 1 base short, with 6 bases between. CDR1 is SNHLY and CDR2 is FYNNEI in the germline V gene. The CDR3 contains 14 residues. Written as DNA, the CDR3 is TGTGCCAGCAGTGAGAACCAGAACACCGGGGAGCTGTTTTTT. It yields the protein CASSENQNTGELFF.

This clonotype was recorded a few times. The rearrangement joins TRBV12-3 or TRBV12-4 to TRBJ2-2; a weak D match, TRBD1 (5 bases). The CDR3 runs to 14 residues. V was trimmed by 3 bases and J by 6 bases, leaving 11 bases between them. The CDR3 region is CASSFRVGAGELFF. The DNA for the CDR3 is TGTGCCAGCAGTTTCCGGGTAGGGGCCGGGGAGCTGTTTTTT.

The rearrangement links TRBV5-1 to TRBJ2-5; D not resolved. The CDR3 length is 15 residues. V gave up 3 bases and J gave up 5 bases, with 17 bases separating them. The germline V gene has CDR1 SGHRS and CDR2 YFSETQ. The CDR3 region is CASSSQGVRWETQYF. CDR3 bases: TGCGCCAGCAGCTCGCAAGGCGTTCGGTGGGAGACCCAGTACTTC.

This clonotype showed up just a few times. V is TRBV5-1 and J is TRBJ1-5; D might be TRBD1 (5 bases). The CDR3 contains 13 residues. V dropped 0 bases and J dropped 8 bases, with 9 bases sitting between them. The germline V gene has CDR1 SGHRS and CDR2 YFSETQ. The CDR3 DNA is TGCGCCAGCAGCTTGGCACCCAGGGAGCCCCAGCATTTT. As protein: CASSLAPREPQHF.

This clonotype turned up a few times. V is TRBV7-9 and J is TRBJ1-6; weak D call: TRBD1 (6 bases). CDR1 SEHNR and CDR2 FQNEAQ come from the germline V gene (reference sequence). Trimming pared 4 bases from V and 10 bases from J, leaving 11 bases between. There are 13 residues in the CDR3. The CDR3 loop is CASSSGVYSPLHF. The CDR3 region has the DNA TGTGCCAGCAGCTCAGGGGTTTACTCACCCCTCCACTTT. The whole variable domain, remainder taken from reference TRBV7-9 and TRBJ1-6, is DTGVSQNPRHKITKRGQNVTFRCDPISEHNRLYWYRQTLGQGPEFLTYFQNEAQLEKSRLLSDRFSAERPKGSFSTLEIQRTEQGDSAMYLCASSSGVYSPLHFGNGTRLTVT.

This clonotype was seen a few times. The chain carries TRBV6-2 or TRBV6-3 and TRBJ2-3, with no clear D. V lost 7 bases, J lost 1 base, and 9 bases lay in between. CDR3 size: 13 residues. CDR1 is MNHEY and CDR2 is SVGEGT in the germline V gene. Here the CDR3 DNA reads TGTGCCAGCACCTACTGGGGCACAGATACGCAGTATTTT. Translation gives CASTYWGTDTQYF.

This chain connects TRBV3-1 to TRBJ2-5; D ambiguous. The CDR3 covers 11 residues. The germline V gene has CDR1 LGHDT and CDR2 YNNKEL (reference sequence). V was shortened by 2 bases and J by 5 bases, with 3 bases between the two germline ends. The CDR3: CASSQSETQYF. CDR3 DNA sequence: TGTGCCAGCAGCCAAAGTGAGACCCAGTACTTC.

This clonotype was found a few times. This chain links TRBV5-6 with TRBJ1-4; tentatively, D is TRBD1 (5 bases). Looked up from germline, CDR1 is SGHDT and CDR2 is YYEEEE. CDR3 length: 15 amino acids. V was clipped by 4 bases and J by 7 bases, with 17 bases between them. The CDR3 bases are TGTGCCAGCAGCATGAGGGGAGGTGGAGTTGAAAAACTGTTTTTT. Its translation is CASSMRGGGVEKLFF.

This chain uses TRBV7-2 with TRBJ1-1; D unclear. CDR3 length: 14 residues. Germline CDR1 reads SGHTA; CDR2 reads FQGNSA. V was shortened by 5 bases and J by 5 bases, with 15 bases between the two germline ends. This chain's CDR3 is CASSAKRGETEAFF. CDR3 in DNA: TGTGCCAGCAGCGCTAAGCGGGGAGAGACTGAAGCTTTCTTT.

J is TRBJ1-3 and V is TRBV6-5; the D gene is possibly TRBD1 (5 bases). Trimming cost V 2 bases and J 1 base, with 15 bases left between them. CDR3 length: 17 residues. CDR1 is MNHEY, CDR2 SVGAGI, per germline. The CDR3 loop is CASSYLSGTLSGNTIYF. The DNA for the CDR3 is TGTGCCAGCAGTTACCTCTCCGGGACTCTTTCTGGAAACACCATATATTTT.